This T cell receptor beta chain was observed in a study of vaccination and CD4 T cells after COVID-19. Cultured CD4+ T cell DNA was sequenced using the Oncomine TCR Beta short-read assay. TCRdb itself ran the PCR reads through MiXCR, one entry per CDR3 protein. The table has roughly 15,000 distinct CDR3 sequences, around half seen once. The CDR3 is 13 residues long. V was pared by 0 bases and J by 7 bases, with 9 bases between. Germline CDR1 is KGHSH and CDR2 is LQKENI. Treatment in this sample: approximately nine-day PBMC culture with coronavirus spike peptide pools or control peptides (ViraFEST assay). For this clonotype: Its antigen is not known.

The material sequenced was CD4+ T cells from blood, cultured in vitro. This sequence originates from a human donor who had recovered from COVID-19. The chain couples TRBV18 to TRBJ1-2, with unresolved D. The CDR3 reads CASSPPREAGYTF. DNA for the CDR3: TGTGCCAGCTCACCACCGAGGGAAGCTGGCTACACCTTC.